This T cell receptor beta chain was sequenced in a study of breast tumors, draining lymph nodes, adjacent tissues. Samples came from axillary lymph nodes draining the breast cancer. TCRdb fed the multiplex PCR reads into MiXCR, producing one record per CDR3 protein. The table includes approximately 280,000 distinct CDR3 sequences, more than 30% detected once. This CDR3 has 13 amino acids. Germline CDR1 is SGHRS and CDR2 is YFSETQ. Notes on the study in general: That most tumor T cells come from lymph nodes remained unproven. Tumor TCR diversity was below lymph nodes but above nontumor tissue. Luminal-like breast cancer showed significantly higher tumor–nontumor repertoire similarity than basal-like.

In its sample, this clonotype was seen once. The antigen is undetermined. With a much larger clone just one base away, this may be a read error. Material: axillary lymph node tissue. The chain is built from TRBV5-1 and TRBJ2-7; D remains ambiguous. The sequence derives from a female donor with breast cancer. Some clones in this sample may be carry-over from other donors' samples. The CDR3 protein is CASRTLVSYDQYF. CDR3 nucleotide sequence: TGCGCCAGCAGAACTCTAGTTTCCTACGACCAGTACTTC.